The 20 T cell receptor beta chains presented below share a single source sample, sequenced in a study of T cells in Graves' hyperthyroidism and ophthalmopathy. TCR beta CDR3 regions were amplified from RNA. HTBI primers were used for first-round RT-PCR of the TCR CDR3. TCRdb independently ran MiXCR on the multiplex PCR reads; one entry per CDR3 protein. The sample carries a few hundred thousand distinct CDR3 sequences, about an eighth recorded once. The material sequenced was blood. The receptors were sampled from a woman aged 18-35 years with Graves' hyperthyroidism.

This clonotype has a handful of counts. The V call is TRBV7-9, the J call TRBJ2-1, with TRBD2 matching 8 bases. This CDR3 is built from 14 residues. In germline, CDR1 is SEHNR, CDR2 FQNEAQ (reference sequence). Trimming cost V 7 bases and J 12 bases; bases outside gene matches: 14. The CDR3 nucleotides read TGTGCCAGCATCCCGGCAGCGGGAGAAGGGTGGCAGTTCTTC. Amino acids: CASIPAAGEGWQFF.

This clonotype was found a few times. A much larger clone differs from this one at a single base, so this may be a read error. The CDR3 DNA follows: TGTGCCAGCAGCGGGGACAGTGCGAACACTGAAGCTTCCTTT. Protein: CASSGDSANTEASF. The chain employs TRBV2 and TRBJ1-1; the match to TRBD1 covers 7 bases. The CDR3 covers 14 residues. The germline V gene has CDR1 SNHLY and CDR2 FYNNEI.

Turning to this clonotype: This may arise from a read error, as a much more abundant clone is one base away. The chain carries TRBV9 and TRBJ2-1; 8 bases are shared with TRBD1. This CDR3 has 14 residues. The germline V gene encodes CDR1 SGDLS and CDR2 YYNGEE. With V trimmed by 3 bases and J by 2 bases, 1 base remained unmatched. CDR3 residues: CASSGQGTYNEQFF. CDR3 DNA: TGTGCCAGCAGCGGACAGGGGACCTACAATGAGCAGTTCTTC.

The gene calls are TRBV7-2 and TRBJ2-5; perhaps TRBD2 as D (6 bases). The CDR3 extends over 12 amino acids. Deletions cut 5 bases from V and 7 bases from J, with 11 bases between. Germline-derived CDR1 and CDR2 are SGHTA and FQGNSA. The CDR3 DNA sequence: TGTGCCAGCAGCCCGGAGGGATCGACCCAGTACTTC. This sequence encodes CASSPEGSTQYF.

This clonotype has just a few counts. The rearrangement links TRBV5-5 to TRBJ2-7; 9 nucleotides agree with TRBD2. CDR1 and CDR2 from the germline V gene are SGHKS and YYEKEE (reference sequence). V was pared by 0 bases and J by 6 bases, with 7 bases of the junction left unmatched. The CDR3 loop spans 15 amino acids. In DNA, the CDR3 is TGTGCCAGCAGCTTGGGGGCGGGAGGGTTCCTCGAGCAGTACGTC. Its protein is CASSLGAGGFLEQYV.

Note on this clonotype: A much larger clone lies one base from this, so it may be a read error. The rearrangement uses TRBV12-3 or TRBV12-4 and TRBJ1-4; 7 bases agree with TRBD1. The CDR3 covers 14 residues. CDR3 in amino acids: CASSRQGGNEKLSF. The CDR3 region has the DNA TGTGCCAGCTCTCGACAGGGTGGAAATGAAAAACTGTCTTTT.

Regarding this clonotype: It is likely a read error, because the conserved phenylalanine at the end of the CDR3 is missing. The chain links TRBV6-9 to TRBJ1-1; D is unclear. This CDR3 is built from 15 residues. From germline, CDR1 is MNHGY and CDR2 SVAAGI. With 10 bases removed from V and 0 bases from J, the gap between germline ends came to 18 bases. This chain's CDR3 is CATIFYGNMNTEAFL. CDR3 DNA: TGTGCCACCATTTTTTACGGGAACATGAACACTGAAGCTTTCCTT.

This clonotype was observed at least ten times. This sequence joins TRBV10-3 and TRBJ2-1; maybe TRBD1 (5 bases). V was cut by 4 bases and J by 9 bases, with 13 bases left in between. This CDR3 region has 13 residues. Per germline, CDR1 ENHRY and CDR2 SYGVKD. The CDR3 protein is CAISADPRGEQFF. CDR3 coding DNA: TGTGCCATCAGTGCCGACCCTAGGGGTGAGCAGTTCTTC.

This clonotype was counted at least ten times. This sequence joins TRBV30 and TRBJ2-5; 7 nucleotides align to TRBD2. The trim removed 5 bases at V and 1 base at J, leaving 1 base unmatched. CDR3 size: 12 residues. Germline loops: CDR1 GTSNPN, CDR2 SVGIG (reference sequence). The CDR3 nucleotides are TGTGCCTGGTCTAGCGGCCAAGAGACCCAGTACTTC. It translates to CAWSSGQETQYF. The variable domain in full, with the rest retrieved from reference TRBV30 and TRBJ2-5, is SQTIHQWPATLVQPVGSPLSLECTVEGTSNPNLYWYRQAAGRGLQLLFYSVGIGQISSEVPQNLSASRPQDRQFILSSKKLLLSDSGFYLCAWSSGQETQYFGPGTRLLVL.

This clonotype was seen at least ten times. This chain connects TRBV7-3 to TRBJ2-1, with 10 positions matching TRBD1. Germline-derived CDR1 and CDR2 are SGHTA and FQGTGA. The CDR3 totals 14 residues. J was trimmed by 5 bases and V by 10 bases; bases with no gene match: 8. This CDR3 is CATNRDRGDNEQFF. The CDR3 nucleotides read TGTGCCACAAACCGGGACAGGGGCGACAATGAGCAGTTCTTC.

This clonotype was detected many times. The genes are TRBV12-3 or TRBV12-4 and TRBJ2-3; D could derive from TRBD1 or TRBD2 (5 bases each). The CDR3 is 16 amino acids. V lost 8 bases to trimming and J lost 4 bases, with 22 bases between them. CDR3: CASGLTGRRPPDTQYF. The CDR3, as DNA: TGTGCCAGCGGTCTAACAGGTCGGAGGCCCCCAGATACGCAGTATTTT.

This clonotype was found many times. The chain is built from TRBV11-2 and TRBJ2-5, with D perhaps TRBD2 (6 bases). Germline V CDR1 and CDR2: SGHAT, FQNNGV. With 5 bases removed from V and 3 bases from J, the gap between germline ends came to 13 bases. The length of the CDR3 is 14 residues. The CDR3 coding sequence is TGTGCCAGCAGCCCCCCCGGCGGGAAAGAGACCCAGTACTTC. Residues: CASSPPGGKETQYF. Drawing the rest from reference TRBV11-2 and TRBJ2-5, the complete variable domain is EAGVAQSPRYKIIEKRQSVAFWCNPISGHATLYWYQQILGQGPKLLIQFQNNGVVDDSQLPKDRFSAERLKGVDSTLKIQPAKLEDSAVYLCASSPPGGKETQYFGPGTRLLVL.

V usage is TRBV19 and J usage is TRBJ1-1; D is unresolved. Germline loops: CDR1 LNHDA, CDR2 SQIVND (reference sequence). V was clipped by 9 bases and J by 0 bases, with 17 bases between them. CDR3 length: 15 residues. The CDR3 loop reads CASTRGGGMNTEAFF. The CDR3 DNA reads TGTGCCAGCACCCGGGGAGGCGGGATGAACACTGAAGCTTTCTTT.

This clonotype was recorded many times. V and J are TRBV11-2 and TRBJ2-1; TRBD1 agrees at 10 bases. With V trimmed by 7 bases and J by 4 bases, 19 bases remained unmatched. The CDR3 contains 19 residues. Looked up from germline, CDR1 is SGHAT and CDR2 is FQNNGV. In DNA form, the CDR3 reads TGTGCCAGCATTGCCGGAGGGACAGGGGCTCTTCCTGATTACAATGAGCAGTTCTTC. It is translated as CASIAGGTGALPDYNEQFF.

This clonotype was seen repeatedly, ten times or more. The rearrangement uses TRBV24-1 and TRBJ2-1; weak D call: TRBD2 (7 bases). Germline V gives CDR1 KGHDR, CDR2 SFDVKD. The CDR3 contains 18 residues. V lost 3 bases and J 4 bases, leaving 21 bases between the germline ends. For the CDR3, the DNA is TGTGCCACCAGTGATCGTTGGGGGGGGCGAAGAGGATACAATGAGCAGTTCTTC. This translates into CATSDRWGGRRGYNEQFF.

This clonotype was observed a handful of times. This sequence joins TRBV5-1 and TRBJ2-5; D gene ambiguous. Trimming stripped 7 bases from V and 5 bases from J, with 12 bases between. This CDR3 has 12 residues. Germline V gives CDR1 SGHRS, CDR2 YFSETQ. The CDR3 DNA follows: TGCGCCAGCTCCTCCATGGGGGAGACCCAGTACTTC. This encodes CASSSMGETQYF.

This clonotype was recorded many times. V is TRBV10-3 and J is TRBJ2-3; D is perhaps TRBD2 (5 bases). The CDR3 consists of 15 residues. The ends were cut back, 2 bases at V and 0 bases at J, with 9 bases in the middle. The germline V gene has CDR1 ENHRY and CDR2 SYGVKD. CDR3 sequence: CAISEVSVSTDTQYF. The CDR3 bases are TGTGCCATCAGTGAGGTTAGCGTCAGCACAGATACGCAGTATTTT.

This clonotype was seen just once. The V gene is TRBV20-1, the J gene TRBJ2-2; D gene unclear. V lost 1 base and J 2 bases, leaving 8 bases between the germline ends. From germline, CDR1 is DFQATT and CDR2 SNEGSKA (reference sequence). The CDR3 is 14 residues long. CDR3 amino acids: CSARGTANTGELFF. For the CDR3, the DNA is TGCAGTGCTAGAGGGACGGCCAACACCGGGGAGCTGTTTTTT.

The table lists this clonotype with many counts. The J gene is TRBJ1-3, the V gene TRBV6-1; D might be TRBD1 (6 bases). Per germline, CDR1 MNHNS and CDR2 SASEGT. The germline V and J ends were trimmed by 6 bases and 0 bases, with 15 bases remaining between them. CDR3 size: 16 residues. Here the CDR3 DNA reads TGTGCCAGCAGCCTTCGACAGGCTTCCTCTGGAAACACCATATATTTT. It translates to CASSLRQASSGNTIYF.

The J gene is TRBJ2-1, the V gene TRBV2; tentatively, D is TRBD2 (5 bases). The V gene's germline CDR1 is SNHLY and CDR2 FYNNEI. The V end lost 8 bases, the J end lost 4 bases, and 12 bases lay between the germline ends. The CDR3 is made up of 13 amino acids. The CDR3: CASASGPYNEQFF. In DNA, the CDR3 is TGTGCCAGCGCCAGCGGACCATACAATGAGCAGTTCTTC.